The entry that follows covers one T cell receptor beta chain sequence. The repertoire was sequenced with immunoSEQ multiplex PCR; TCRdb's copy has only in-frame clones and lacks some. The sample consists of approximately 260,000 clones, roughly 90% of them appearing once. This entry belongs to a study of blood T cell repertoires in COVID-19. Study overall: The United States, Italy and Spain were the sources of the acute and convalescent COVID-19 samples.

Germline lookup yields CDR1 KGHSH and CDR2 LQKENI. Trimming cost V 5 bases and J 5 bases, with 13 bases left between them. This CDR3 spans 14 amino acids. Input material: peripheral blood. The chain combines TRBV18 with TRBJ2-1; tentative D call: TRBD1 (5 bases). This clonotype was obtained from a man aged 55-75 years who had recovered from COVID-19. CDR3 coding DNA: TGTGCCAGCTCATCGCGTCGACAGAACAATGAGCAGTTCTTC. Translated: CASSSRRQNNEQFF.